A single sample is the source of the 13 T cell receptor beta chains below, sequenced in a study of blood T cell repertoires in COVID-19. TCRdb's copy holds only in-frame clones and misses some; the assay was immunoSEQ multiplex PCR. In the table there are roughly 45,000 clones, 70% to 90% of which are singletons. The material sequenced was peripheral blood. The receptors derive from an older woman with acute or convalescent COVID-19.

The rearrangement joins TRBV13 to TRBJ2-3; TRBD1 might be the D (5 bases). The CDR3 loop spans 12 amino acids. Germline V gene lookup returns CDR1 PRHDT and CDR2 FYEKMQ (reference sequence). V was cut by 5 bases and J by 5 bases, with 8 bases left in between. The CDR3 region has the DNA TGTGCCAGCAGCCGCACAGGAGATACGCAGTATTTT. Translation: CASSRTGDTQYF.

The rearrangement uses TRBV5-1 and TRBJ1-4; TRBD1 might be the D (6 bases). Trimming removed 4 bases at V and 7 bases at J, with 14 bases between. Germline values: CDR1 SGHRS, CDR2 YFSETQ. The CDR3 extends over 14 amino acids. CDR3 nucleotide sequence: TGCGCCAGCAGCACGAGACAGGACACTGAAAAACTGTTTTTT. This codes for CASSTRQDTEKLFF.

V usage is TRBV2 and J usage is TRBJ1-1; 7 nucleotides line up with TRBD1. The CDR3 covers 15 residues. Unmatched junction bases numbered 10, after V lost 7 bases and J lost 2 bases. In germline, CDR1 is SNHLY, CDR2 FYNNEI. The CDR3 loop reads CASISRDRLNTEAFF. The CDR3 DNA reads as TGTGCCAGCATTAGCCGGGACAGATTAAACACTGAAGCTTTCTTT.

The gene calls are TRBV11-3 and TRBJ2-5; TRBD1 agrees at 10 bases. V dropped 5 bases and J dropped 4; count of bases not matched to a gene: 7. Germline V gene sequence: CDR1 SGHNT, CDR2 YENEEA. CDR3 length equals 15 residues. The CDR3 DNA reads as TGTGCCAGCAGCCCCGGACAGGGGGGTTCAGAGACCCAGTACTTC. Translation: CASSPGQGGSETQYF.

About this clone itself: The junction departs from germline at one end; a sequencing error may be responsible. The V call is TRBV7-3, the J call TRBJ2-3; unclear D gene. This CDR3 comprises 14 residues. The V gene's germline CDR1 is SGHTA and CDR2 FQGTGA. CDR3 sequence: CASSLTRSPDTQYF. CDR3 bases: TGTGCCAGCAGCCTAACGCGTTCCCCAGATACGCAGTATTTT.

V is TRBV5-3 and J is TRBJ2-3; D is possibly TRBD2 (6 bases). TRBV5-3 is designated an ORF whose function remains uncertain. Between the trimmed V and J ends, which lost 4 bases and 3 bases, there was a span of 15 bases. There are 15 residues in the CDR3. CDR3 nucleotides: TGTGCCAGAAGCCCGACTAGAGGGGAGACAGATACGCAGTATTTT. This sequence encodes CARSPTRGETDTQYF.

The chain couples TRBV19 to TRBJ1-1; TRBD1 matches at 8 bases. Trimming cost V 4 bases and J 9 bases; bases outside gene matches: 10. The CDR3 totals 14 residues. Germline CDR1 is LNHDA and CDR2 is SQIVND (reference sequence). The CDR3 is CASSTGSGGGKAFF. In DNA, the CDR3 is TGTGCCAGTAGTACCGGATCAGGGGGCGGAAAAGCTTTCTTT.

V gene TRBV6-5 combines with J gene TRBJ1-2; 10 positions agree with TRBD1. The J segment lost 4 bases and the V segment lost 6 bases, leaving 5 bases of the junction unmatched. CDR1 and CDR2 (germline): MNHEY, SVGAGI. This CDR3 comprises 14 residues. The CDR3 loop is CASSARDRGYGYTF. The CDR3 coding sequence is TGTGCCAGCAGCGCCAGGGACAGGGGCTATGGCTACACCTTC.

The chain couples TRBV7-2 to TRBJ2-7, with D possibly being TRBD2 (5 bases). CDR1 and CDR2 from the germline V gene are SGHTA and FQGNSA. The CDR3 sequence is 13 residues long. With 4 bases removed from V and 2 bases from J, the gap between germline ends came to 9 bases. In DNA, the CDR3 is TGTGCCAGCAGCTCGTACGGGACCTACGAGCAGTACTTC. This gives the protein CASSSYGTYEQYF.

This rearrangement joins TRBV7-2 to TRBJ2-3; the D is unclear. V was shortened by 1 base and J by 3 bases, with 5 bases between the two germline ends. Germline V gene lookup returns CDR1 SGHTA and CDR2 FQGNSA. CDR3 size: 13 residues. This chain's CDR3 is CASSLVGTDTQYF. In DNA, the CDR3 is TGTGCCAGCAGCTTAGTCGGGACAGATACGCAGTATTTT.

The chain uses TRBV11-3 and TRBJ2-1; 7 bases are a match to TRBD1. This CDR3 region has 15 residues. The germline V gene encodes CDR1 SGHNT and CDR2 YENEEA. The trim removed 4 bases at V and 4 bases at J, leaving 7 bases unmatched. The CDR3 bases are TGTGCCAGCAGCTCCCAGGGGGATAAGTACAATGAGCAGTTCTTC. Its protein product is CASSSQGDKYNEQFF.

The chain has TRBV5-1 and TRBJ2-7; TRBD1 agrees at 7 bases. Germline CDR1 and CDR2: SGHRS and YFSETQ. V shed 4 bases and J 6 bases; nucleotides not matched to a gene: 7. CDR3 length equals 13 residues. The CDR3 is CASSGQETGEQYF. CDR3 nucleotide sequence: TGCGCCAGCAGCGGACAGGAAACGGGCGAGCAGTACTTC.

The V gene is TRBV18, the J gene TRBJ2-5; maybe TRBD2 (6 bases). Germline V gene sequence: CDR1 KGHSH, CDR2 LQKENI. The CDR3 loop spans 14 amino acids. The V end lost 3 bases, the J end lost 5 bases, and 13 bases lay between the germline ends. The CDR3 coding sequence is TGTGCCAGCTCACCGTCGGGGGTTCAGGAGACCCAGTACTTC. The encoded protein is CASSPSGVQETQYF.